What follows are 20 T cell receptor beta chains derived from one specimen sequenced in a study of T-cell reconstitution after alpha-beta-depleted transplantation in children. TCRbeta library preparation incorporated unique molecular identifiers. One entry per CDR3 protein results from TCRdb running MiXCR on the PCR reads. The profile shows about 580,000 distinct CDR3 sequences, more than 20% of them singletons. Here the sequenced sample was PBMCs, mostly from graft donor cells, taken 360 days after TCRalphabeta/CD19-depleted stem cell transplant. All receptors derive from a boy less than two years old who had a stem cell transplant for acute myeloid leukemia, so the T cells may come from the graft donor.

This clonotype appeared a few times. The chain is built from TRBV15 and TRBJ2-2; D gene uncertain. Trimming removed 3 bases from V and 4 bases from J, with 9 bases in between. CDR3 length equals 14 residues. Germline V gives CDR1 LNHNV, CDR2 YYDKDF (reference sequence). CDR3 bases: TGTGCCACCAGCAGGGGTAGTGGCACCGGGGAGCTGTTTTTT. As protein: CATSRGSGTGELFF.

V usage is TRBV5-1 and J usage is TRBJ1-1, with D possibly TRBD1 on 6 matching bases. This CDR3 contains 13 residues. Germline CDR1 reads SGHRS; CDR2 reads YFSETQ. Trimming stripped 5 bases from V and 6 bases from J, with 14 bases between. In DNA form, the CDR3 reads TGCGCCAGCAGTCCACAGGGTACCCCTGAAGCTTTCTTT. This sequence encodes CASSPQGTPEAFF.

The chain employs TRBV12-3 or TRBV12-4 and TRBJ2-5, with no clear D. Trimming removed 3 bases from V and 1 base from J, with 9 bases in between. The CDR3 loop spans 14 amino acids. CDR3 protein: CASSLPSRQETQYF. The CDR3 region has the DNA TGTGCCAGCAGTTTGCCCAGCCGCCAAGAGACCCAGTACTTC.

This clonotype appeared a few times. This chain joins TRBV5-1 and TRBJ2-7; TRBD1 matches 10 bases. In germline, CDR1 is SGHRS, CDR2 YFSETQ. With 3 bases clipped from V and 2 bases from J, the junction kept 8 bases outside the gene matches. CDR3 size: 16 residues. The CDR3 region is CASSSVSGTGAYEQYF. The CDR3 DNA sequence: TGCGCCAGCAGCTCGGTCTCCGGGACAGGGGCCTACGAGCAGTACTTC.

Only a few counts were recorded for this clonotype. This chain joins TRBV11-2 and TRBJ2-3; D not certain. Germline CDR1 is SGHAT and CDR2 is FQNNGV. This CDR3 contains 11 residues. Trimming pared 6 bases from V and 6 bases from J, leaving 7 bases between. The CDR3 region is CASRGYDTQYF. CDR3 sequence (DNA): TGTGCCAGCAGGGGATACGATACGCAGTATTTT. The full variable domain, completed using reference TRBV11-2 and TRBJ2-3, is EAGVAQSPRYKIIEKRQSVAFWCNPISGHATLYWYQQILGQGPKLLIQFQNNGVVDDSQLPKDRFSAERLKGVDSTLKIQPAKLEDSAVYLCASRGYDTQYFGPGTRLTVL.

This clonotype was counted many times. The V and J genes are TRBV29-1 and TRBJ2-7; 8 nucleotides line up with TRBD1. Germline-derived CDR1 and CDR2 are SQVTM and ANQGSEA. This CDR3 is built from 12 residues. V was clipped by 6 bases and J by 3 bases; unmatched bases: 4. The DNA for the CDR3 is TGCAGCGTAGGGACAGGCCACTACGAGCAGTACTTC. Translation: CSVGTGHYEQYF.

The sample holds many counts of this clonotype. This chain connects TRBV6-5 to TRBJ1-2, with 7 bases fitting TRBD1. This CDR3 comprises 15 residues. Germline V gene lookup returns CDR1 MNHEY and CDR2 SVGAGI. V lost 0 bases, J lost 7 bases, and 8 bases stayed unmatched. The CDR3 DNA sequence: TGTGCCAGCAGTTACTCGACCCGAAACAGGGGTGGCTACACCTTC. Translation gives CASSYSTRNRGGYTF.

This clonotype has at least ten counts. The rearrangement uses TRBV5-1 and TRBJ2-1; D gene unclear. The CDR3 sequence is 17 residues long. Germline lookup yields CDR1 SGHRS and CDR2 YFSETQ. The germline V and J ends were trimmed by 4 bases and 4 bases, with 21 bases remaining between them. In DNA, the CDR3 is TGCGCCAGCAGCCCCCTAGTCGGGCAGAGCGTGTACAATGAGCAGTTCTTC. Residues: CASSPLVGQSVYNEQFF. The full variable domain, its missing parts supplied by reference TRBV5-1 and TRBJ2-1, is KAGVTQTPRYLIKTRGQQVTLSCSPISGHRSVSWYQQTPGQGLQFLFEYFSETQRNKGNFPGRFSGRQFSNSRSEMNVSTLELGDSALYLCASSPLVGQSVYNEQFFGPGTRLTVL.

The J gene is TRBJ1-2, the V gene TRBV6-5; no firm D call. There are 14 residues in the CDR3. CDR1 MNHEY and CDR2 SVGAGI come from the germline V gene. Trimming removed 2 bases at V and 4 bases at J, with 11 bases between. The CDR3 reads CASSYGPLSYGYTF. The CDR3 DNA is TGTGCCAGCAGTTACGGCCCTCTTAGCTATGGCTACACCTTC.

This clonotype appeared many times. The chain joins TRBV11-1 to TRBJ2-5; D call uncertain. This CDR3 region has 12 residues. Trimming took 4 bases from V and 6 from J, leaving 9 bases between them. CDR1 and CDR2 from the germline V gene are SGHAT and FQDESV (reference sequence). For the CDR3, the DNA is TGTGCCAGCAGCTGGGGTGACCAGACCCAGTACTTC. As protein: CASSWGDQTQYF.

The V call is TRBV6-5, the J call TRBJ2-1; 14 bases align to TRBD2. Germline V gene data show CDR1 as MNHEY and CDR2 as SVGAGI. Trimming cost V 0 bases and J 6 bases; bases outside gene matches: 7. This CDR3 has 18 residues. The CDR3 DNA is TGTGCCAGCAGTTACTCCCGACTAGCGGGGGGGAGGGGCAATGAGCAGTTCTTC. Translating gives CASSYSRLAGGRGNEQFF.

This clonotype was counted at least ten times. This chain links TRBV27 with TRBJ2-1; TRBD2 matches 7 bases. This CDR3 is built from 14 residues. CDR1 and CDR2 (germline): MNHEY, SMNVEV (reference sequence). The trim removed 4 bases at V and 6 bases at J, leaving 6 bases unmatched. The CDR3 here is CASSYGGWGNEQFF. The CDR3 nucleotides read TGTGCCAGCAGTTACGGGGGGTGGGGCAATGAGCAGTTCTTC.

V and J are TRBV11-2 and TRBJ2-3; D is ambiguous. The CDR3 runs 14 residues. Deletions cut 5 bases from V and 5 bases from J, with 14 bases between. Germline V gene data show CDR1 as SGHAT and CDR2 as FQNNGV. The CDR3: CASSHGQPGDTQYF. DNA of the CDR3: TGTGCCAGCAGCCACGGGCAACCTGGAGATACGCAGTATTTT.

This clonotype has more than one count but fewer than ten. V usage is TRBV7-9 and J usage is TRBJ2-7, with D tentatively TRBD2 (6 bases). CDR3 length equals 13 residues. Trimming took off 4 bases at V and 6 bases at J, with 13 bases between the two ends. Per the germline V gene, CDR1 is SEHNR and CDR2 is FQNEAQ (reference sequence). Written as DNA, the CDR3 is TGTGCCAGCAGCTCCTACGGGACTCGCGAGCAGTACGTC. Protein sequence: CASSSYGTREQYV.

This clonotype showed up just once. The chain uses TRBV12-3 or TRBV12-4 and TRBJ1-1; TRBD1 aligns across 7 bases. The CDR3 contains 14 residues. V shed 3 bases, J shed 4 bases, and the junction held 5 bases outside the gene matches. In DNA form, the CDR3 reads TGTGCCAGCAGTTTCGGCAGGGGGGGCACTGAAGCTTTCTTT. This gives the protein CASSFGRGGTEAFF.

There are a few counts of this clonotype. The V gene is TRBV4-3, the J gene TRBJ2-5; D is uncertain. The germline V gene has CDR1 LGHNA and CDR2 YSLEER. The CDR3 runs to 14 residues. The germline V and J ends were trimmed by 2 bases and 5 bases, with 12 bases remaining between them. CDR3 DNA: TGCGCCAGCAGCCAACGGGCCTCAAGCGAGACCCAGTACTTC. Translating gives CASSQRASSETQYF.

This chain links TRBV20-1 with TRBJ1-2; the D is unclear. The CDR3 consists of 17 residues. V was cut by 1 base and J by 4 bases, with 22 bases left in between. From germline, CDR1 is DFQATT and CDR2 SNEGSKA (reference sequence). The CDR3 sequence: CSARVPTTTQSPYGYTF. Here the CDR3 DNA reads TGCAGTGCTAGAGTCCCTACCACGACCCAGAGCCCCTATGGCTACACCTTC.

The chain combines TRBV12-3 or TRBV12-4 with TRBJ2-1; 7 bases are shared with TRBD2. V was pared by 3 bases and J by 4 bases, with 9 bases of the junction left unmatched. There are 16 residues in the CDR3. CDR3 protein: CASSFLSGMGYNEQFF. Here the CDR3 DNA reads TGTGCCAGCAGTTTCCTCAGCGGGATGGGTTACAATGAGCAGTTCTTC.

This clonotype was seen more than once but under ten times. Here the CDR3 reads CASSLIERNEQYF. In DNA form, the CDR3 reads TGTGCCAGCAGCTTGATCGAACGGAACGAGCAGTACTTC. This chain links TRBV5-6 with TRBJ2-7; D not certain. V dropped 1 base and J dropped 5 bases, with 10 bases sitting between them. The CDR3 runs to 13 residues. CDR1 is SGHDT, CDR2 YYEEEE, per germline.

This clonotype was seen repeatedly, ten times or more. The CDR3 DNA is TGCGCCAGCAGCCAAGAACGGTCTGCGGGGCTCACAGATACGCAGTATTTT. Its protein product is CASSQERSAGLTDTQYF. This chain links TRBV4-1 with TRBJ2-3, with TRBD2 as a possible D gene (6 bases). The CDR3 consists of 17 residues. In germline, CDR1 is MGHRA, CDR2 YSYEKL. The V gene lost 0 bases and the J gene lost 2 bases, with 15 bases spanning the gap.